The 31 T cell receptor beta chains reported below all come from one sample, sequenced in a study of blood T cell repertoires in COVID-19. Libraries were prepared by immunoSEQ multiplex PCR; TCRdb keeps only in-frame clonotypes and omits some of them. The sample yields approximately 470,000 clones, approximately 86% seen once. The specimen was PBMCs or T cells enriched from blood (not recorded which). Receptor source: a woman between 18 and 29 years old who had recovered from COVID-19.

V is TRBV3-1 (or the pseudogene TRBV3-2) and J is TRBJ1-2; D ambiguous. The germline V and J ends were trimmed by 5 bases and 0 bases, with 19 bases remaining between them. This CDR3 is built from 17 residues. Germline loops: CDR1 LGHDT, CDR2 YNNKEL (reference sequence). The CDR3 protein is CASSVRGQEEANYGYTF. The CDR3 DNA is TGTGCCAGCAGCGTAAGAGGGCAGGAGGAGGCTAACTATGGCTACACCTTC.

This rearrangement joins TRBV7-9 to TRBJ1-5; D is perhaps TRBD1 (6 bases). V was clipped by 1 base and J by 6 bases, with 10 bases between them. This CDR3 comprises 14 residues. Germline-derived CDR1 and CDR2 are SEHNR and FQNEAQ (reference sequence). CDR3 DNA: TGTGCCAGCAGCTTAGGGGGGGGGCGTCAGCCCCAGCATTTT. Translating gives CASSLGGGRQPQHF.

This clone was observed a single time. V usage is TRBV28 and J usage is TRBJ1-5; TRBD1 matches 8 bases. V lost 6 bases and J lost 5; bases outside the gene matches: 6. The CDR3 length is 14 residues. CDR1 is MDHEN and CDR2 is SYDVKM in the germline V gene. The CDR3 coding sequence is TGTGCCAGCAGCTCCCTGGACAGGGATCAGCCCCAGCATTTT. It encodes CASSSLDRDQPQHF.

This clone was seen only once. J is TRBJ2-1 and V is TRBV6-2 or TRBV6-3, with 9 bases fitting TRBD1. Trimming removed 5 bases from V and 8 bases from J; junction bases left unmatched: 1. Germline assignment: CDR1 MNHEY and CDR2 SVGEGT. The CDR3 covers 12 residues. The CDR3 loop is CASSDRGYEQFF. The CDR3 coding sequence is TGTGCCAGCAGTGACAGGGGGTATGAGCAGTTCTTC.

This chain uses TRBV19 with TRBJ1-6; 11 bases line up with TRBD1. V lost 6 bases, J lost 9 bases, and 10 bases stayed unmatched. The CDR3 spans 16 residues. CDR1 and CDR2 from the germline V gene are LNHDA and SQIVND (reference sequence). In DNA form, the CDR3 reads TGTGCCAGTAGATCGGGACAGGGGGTCCGGGGTTCACCCCTCCACTTT. This sequence encodes CASRSGQGVRGSPLHF. Complete variable domain (other parts from reference TRBV19 and TRBJ1-6): DGGITQSPKYLFRKEGQNVTLSCEQNLNHDAMYWYRQDPGQGLRLIYYSQIVNDFQKGDIAEGYSVSREKKESFPLTVTSAQKNPTAFYLCASRSGQGVRGSPLHFGNGTRLTVT.

About this clone itself: Other DNA sequences in the sample encode the same CDR3. This chain joins TRBV2 and TRBJ1-1; possibly TRBD1 for D (6 bases). The V end was cut by 4 bases, the J end by 1 base, with 7 bases between. The CDR3 length is 13 residues. In germline, CDR1 is SNHLY, CDR2 FYNNEI. The DNA of the CDR3 is TGTGCCAGCAGTGGGACAGCGAACACTGAAGCTTTCTTT. Translating it yields CASSGTANTEAFF.

This chain links TRBV19 with TRBJ1-1; TRBD1 is a possible D gene (6 bases). Germline V lookup: CDR1 LNHDA, CDR2 SQIVND (reference sequence). Trimming took 5 bases from V and 1 from J, leaving 11 bases between them. The CDR3 is made up of 14 amino acids. The CDR3 sequence is CASSPRTENTEAFF. CDR3 in DNA: TGTGCCAGTAGTCCCCGGACAGAGAACACTGAAGCTTTCTTT.

The chain is built from TRBV7-9 and TRBJ2-3, with TRBD1 matching 8 bases. Germline CDR1 is SEHNR and CDR2 is FQNEAQ (reference sequence). Trimming at V came to 4 bases and at J to 0 bases, leaving 3 bases not matched to a gene. The CDR3 is 15 amino acids. The CDR3 DNA is TGTGCCAGCAGCTCCTGGACAGGGAGCACAGATACGCAGTATTTT. This codes for CASSSWTGSTDTQYF.

The chain links TRBV28 to TRBJ2-3, with D possibly being TRBD2 (5 bases). The V gene lost 5 bases and the J gene lost 5 bases, with 14 bases spanning the gap. The CDR3 consists of 14 residues. The germline CDR1 and CDR2 sequences are MDHEN and SYDVKM. The CDR3 loop reads CASSPPIAKDTQYF. CDR3 sequence (DNA): TGTGCCAGCAGTCCCCCCATAGCGAAAGATACGCAGTATTTT.

V is TRBV30 and J is TRBJ2-7; D might be TRBD1 (5 bases). CDR1 and CDR2 (germline): GTSNPN, SVGIG (reference sequence). This CDR3 has 13 amino acids. The CDR3 loop is CGVSIKDTYEQYF. CDR3 nucleotide sequence: TGTGGGGTCTCGATTAAGGACACCTACGAGCAGTACTTC.

The rearrangement joins TRBV5-1 to TRBJ2-7; unclear D gene. The CDR3 loop spans 15 amino acids. Germline CDR1 and CDR2: SGHRS and YFSETQ. The V end lost 4 bases, the J end lost 3 bases, and 17 bases lay between the germline ends. The CDR3 sequence is CASSRSTHPGYEQYF. The CDR3 nucleotides are TGCGCCAGCAGCCGCTCAACCCACCCGGGCTACGAGCAGTACTTC.

With respect to this clone: The same CDR3 is also encoded by other DNA sequences in this sample. CDR3 in amino acids: CASSDSSGGTDTQYF. DNA for the CDR3: TGTGCCAGCAGTGACTCTAGCGGGGGCACAGATACGCAGTATTTT. The genes are TRBV6-4 and TRBJ2-3; TRBD2 matches at 8 bases. The CDR3 sequence is 15 residues long. Germline trimming cut 0 bases from V and 1 base from J; bases unmatched to any gene: 0. CDR1 and CDR2 from the germline V gene are MRHNA and SNTAGT.

This clone was seen once. This sequence joins TRBV19 and TRBJ1-4, with D unresolved. Deletions cut 6 bases from V and 8 bases from J, with 7 bases between. In germline, CDR1 is LNHDA, CDR2 SQIVND (reference sequence). The length of the CDR3 is 11 residues. The CDR3, as DNA: TGTGCCAGTAGAGCACAGGAAAAACTGTTTTTT. It yields the protein CASRAQEKLFF.

This clone was seen only once. V usage is TRBV2 and J usage is TRBJ2-5, with a tentative D call TRBD2 (5 bases). Germline CDR1 SNHLY, CDR2 FYNNEI. This CDR3 region has 13 residues. The V and J ends lost 6 bases and 5 bases respectively, with 13 bases between them. CDR3 protein: CASSDYSGETQYF. The CDR3 DNA sequence: TGTGCCAGCAGCGACTACTCCGGGGAGACCCAGTACTTC.

This rearrangement joins TRBV24-1 to TRBJ2-1; 14 nucleotides agree with TRBD2. V dropped 5 bases and J dropped 8; count of bases not matched to a gene: 4. CDR3 length: 15 residues. Germline lookup yields CDR1 KGHDR and CDR2 SFDVKD. The CDR3 sequence: CATSATSGGVYEQFF. In nucleotides, the CDR3 is TGTGCCACCAGTGCGACTAGCGGGGGGGTCTATGAGCAGTTCTTC.

Turning to this clone: A junction end diverges from the germline sequence, so it may reflect a read error. The chain recombines TRBV6-5 with TRBJ1-6; D unresolved. The CDR3 consists of 14 residues. The V gene's germline CDR1 is MNHEY and CDR2 SVGAGI. The CDR3 DNA sequence: TGTGCCAGCAGGAAAACTTCCTTTAATTCACCCCTCCACTTT. Amino acids: CASRKTSFNSPLHF.

The chain links TRBV3-1 (or the pseudogene TRBV3-2) to TRBJ2-5, with no clear D. This CDR3 is 13 amino acids long. The ends were cut back, 2 bases at V and 5 bases at J, with 9 bases in the middle. The germline gives CDR1 LGHDT, CDR2 YNNKEL (reference sequence). The CDR3 region has the DNA TGTGCCAGCAGCCAAATTAGAACGGAGACCCAGTACTTC. Its protein product is CASSQIRTETQYF.

CDR3 nucleotides: TGCGCCAGCAGCCCCGGGACAGGGAGATACGAGCAGTACTTC. This translates into CASSPGTGRYEQYF. V usage is TRBV5-1 and J usage is TRBJ2-7; TRBD1 matches 9 bases. The CDR3 covers 14 residues. V was pared by 4 bases and J by 4 bases, with 6 bases of the junction left unmatched. Germline V gene lookup returns CDR1 SGHRS and CDR2 YFSETQ.

The chain uses TRBV10-3 and TRBJ2-1; tentative D call: TRBD2 (5 bases). Per germline, CDR1 ENHRY and CDR2 SYGVKD. CDR3 length: 13 residues. The CDR3 nucleotides are TGTGCTGGCGGGCCACAGCCTGACAATGAGCAGTTCTTC. Translating gives CAGGPQPDNEQFF.

The chain combines TRBV3-1 (or the pseudogene TRBV3-2) with TRBJ2-5, with D perhaps matching TRBD2 (6 bases). Per germline, CDR1 LGHDT and CDR2 YNNKEL (reference sequence). The length of the CDR3 is 16 residues. Between the trimmed V and J ends, which lost 4 bases and 1 base, there was a span of 16 bases. CDR3 nucleotide sequence: TGTGCCAGCAGCCCAACCCACGGCGGGACCCAAGAGACCCAGTACTTC. Encoded protein: CASSPTHGGTQETQYF.

The CDR3 sequence: CAWSSGQGARNSPLHF. CDR3 coding DNA: TGTGCCTGGAGTAGTGGACAGGGGGCTAGAAATTCACCCCTCCACTTT. This chain joins TRBV30 and TRBJ1-6; 11 bases match TRBD1. With 2 bases clipped from V and 7 bases from J, the junction kept 7 bases outside the gene matches. Germline CDR1 is GTSNPN and CDR2 is SVGIG (reference sequence). CDR3 length: 16 residues.

The V call is TRBV18, the J call TRBJ2-3; no firm D call. The CDR3 is 14 amino acids. The V gene lost 2 bases and the J gene lost 4 bases, with 10 bases spanning the gap. Looked up from germline, CDR1 is KGHSH and CDR2 is LQKENI. CDR3 amino acids: CASSPSGLADTQYF. The CDR3 DNA reads as TGTGCCAGCTCACCATCGGGTCTGGCAGATACGCAGTATTTT.

The chain joins TRBV10-1 to TRBJ2-7, with 8 bases identical to TRBD2. Germline V lookup: CDR1 WNHNN, CDR2 SYGVQD (reference sequence). The ends lost 4 bases at V and 2 bases at J; junction bases unmatched: 7. The CDR3 sequence is 15 residues long. CDR3 nucleotides: TGCGCCAGCAGTGGATCGGGGGGGTCTCCCTACGAGCAGTACTTC. It codes for CASSGSGGSPYEQYF.

The chain couples TRBV2 to TRBJ1-6; 8 bases line up with TRBD1. This CDR3 is built from 17 residues. Per germline, CDR1 SNHLY and CDR2 FYNNEI. Trimming at V came to 7 bases and at J to 6 bases, leaving 14 bases not matched to a gene. The CDR3 region is CASILWSAGQVNSPLHF. In DNA form, the CDR3 reads TGTGCCAGCATCTTATGGTCTGCGGGACAGGTTAATTCACCCCTCCACTTT.

The gene calls are TRBV7-2 and TRBJ2-2; 8 bases map to TRBD2. The CDR3 loop spans 18 amino acids. The V and J ends lost 2 bases and 1 base, in that order; junction bases with no gene match: 9. Germline lookup yields CDR1 SGHTA and CDR2 FQGNSA. CDR3 protein: CASSLRPPGGGNTGELFF. DNA of the CDR3: TGTGCCAGCAGCTTAAGGCCACCGGGAGGGGGGAACACCGGGGAGCTGTTTTTT.

The V gene is TRBV15, the J gene TRBJ1-2; D is possibly TRBD1 (5 bases). V lost 0 bases, J lost 3 bases, and 20 bases lay in between. The CDR3 extends over 18 amino acids. From germline, CDR1 is LNHNV and CDR2 YYDKDF (reference sequence). CDR3 loop: CATSRDFQGIGKYYGYTF. CDR3 DNA: TGTGCCACCAGCAGAGATTTTCAGGGAATTGGTAAATACTATGGCTACACCTTC.

This rearrangement joins TRBV23-1 to TRBJ1-2; the D is unclear. TRBV23-1 is placed among ORFs of uncertain function. CDR3 length equals 13 residues. Trimming cost V 2 bases and J 6 bases, with 10 bases left between them. Written as DNA, the CDR3 is TGCGCCAGCAGTCAACAGAATGAACATGGCTACACCTTC. Its protein product is CASSQQNEHGYTF.

The chain uses TRBV30 and TRBJ1-1, with a possible D match to TRBD1 (5 bases). From germline, CDR1 is GTSNPN and CDR2 SVGIG (reference sequence). CDR3 length: 13 residues. V dropped 4 bases and J dropped 7 bases, with 16 bases sitting between them. CDR3 residues: CAWNGGVQGEAFF. In DNA, the CDR3 is TGTGCCTGGAACGGGGGGGTTCAAGGTGAAGCTTTCTTT.

The chain employs TRBV30 and TRBJ2-7; D not certain. The length of the CDR3 is 11 residues. Germline loops: CDR1 GTSNPN, CDR2 SVGIG (reference sequence). Trimming shortened V by 5 bases and J by 5 bases, and 10 bases separated the two germline ends. CDR3 DNA sequence: TGTGCCTGGGGGGTAGTAAACGAGCAGTACTTC. It encodes CAWGVVNEQYF.

CDR3 residues: CASSPPPGQGYEQYF. In nucleotides, the CDR3 is TGTGCCAGCAGTCCTCCTCCGGGACAGGGGTACGAGCAGTACTTC. The V call is TRBV2, the J call TRBJ2-7, with 10 bases aligning to TRBD1. The CDR3 sequence is 15 residues long. V shed 5 bases, J shed 4 bases, and the junction held 8 bases outside the gene matches. Looked up from germline, CDR1 is SNHLY and CDR2 is FYNNEI.

V and J are TRBV28 and TRBJ2-3; D gene ambiguous. This CDR3 region has 12 residues. The V gene's germline CDR1 is MDHEN and CDR2 SYDVKM. Deletions cut 7 bases from V and 6 bases from J, with 11 bases between. CDR3 amino acids: CASNLDGDTQYF. CDR3 bases: TGTGCCAGCAACCTAGATGGTGATACGCAGTATTTT.